A selection of T cell receptor beta chains follows, all from one sample in a study of CD8 T cells in Susac syndrome. In TCRdb, the immunoSEQ multiplex PCR reads were re-called with MiXCR into one record per CDR3 protein. The sample records fewer than 350,000 distinct CDR3 sequences, about 92% being singletons. Sequencing used CD4+ T cells from PBMCs. The receptors originated from a human donor with multiple sclerosis. The CDR3 runs from the conserved cysteine through the conserved F or W. The D gene is left open where the match is weak. Rows give clone size only sometimes, using once, few, many, or a class for an expanded clone.

size | J | length | V | D | DNA | CDR3
- | TRBJ2-2 | 14 | TRBV6-5 | - | TGTGCCAGCAGTTACGAACTAGCAAATGGGGAGCTGTTTTTT | CASSYELANGELFF
- | TRBJ2-1 | 14 | TRBV6-2/TRBV6-3 | TRBD2 | TGTGCCAGCAGTAGGACTAGCGGGAGGACTGAGCAGTTCTTC | CASSRTSGRTEQFF
- | TRBJ2-7 | 17 | TRBV18 | - | TGTGCCAGCTCACCGGCGTCGGTGGCGGCGAGATACTACGAGCAGTACTTC | CASSPASVAARYYEQYF
- | TRBJ1-3 | 17 | TRBV5-1 | - | TGCGCCAGCAGCTTGGTTGGAGCGACCGGCTCTGGAAACACCATATATTTT | CASSLVGATGSGNTIYF
- | TRBJ2-7 | 11 | TRBV25-1 | - | TGTGCCAGCAGCTTACTAGGGAAGCAGTACTTC | CASSLLGKQYF
- | TRBJ2-7 | 13 | TRBV30 | - | TGTGCCTGGAGTGTACAGGGCATATCCGAGCAGTACTTC | CAWSVQGISEQYF
- | TRBJ1-5 | 18 | TRBV19 | TRBD1 | TGTGCCAGTAGTCCGATTGCTAACCAGGGGGCCGGCAATCAGCCCCAGCATTTT | CASSPIANQGAGNQPQHF
- | TRBJ2-3 | 16 | TRBV4-2 | - | TGTGCCAGCAGCCAAGATTCAAGGAGCGGCACAGATACGCAGTATTTT | CASSQDSRSGTDTQYF
- | TRBJ2-1 | 16 | TRBV24-1 | TRBD1 | TGTGCCACCAGTGACCGGACAGGGAGCTCCTACAATGAGCAGTTCTTC | CATSDRTGSSYNEQFF
- | TRBJ2-3 | 17 | TRBV10-2 | - | TGCGCCAGCAGAGAACGGACGACTAAGTCCCTCTCCCTTACGCAGTATTTT | CASRERTTKSLSLTQYF
- | TRBJ1-5 | 16 | TRBV10-2 | TRBD1 | TGCGCCAGCAGTGAGGAGGGGGCGCCCGGCAATCAGCCCCAGCATTTT | CASSEEGAPGNQPQHF
- | TRBJ1-1 | 13 | TRBV7-2 | - | TGTGCCAGCAGCTTAGCCCGACAGGTCGAAGCTTTCTTT | CASSLARQVEAFF
once | TRBJ1-1 | 15 | TRBV5-1 | TRBD1 | TGCGCCAGCAGCATACAGGGGGCGCGTTCGACTGAAGCTTTCTTT | CASSIQGARSTEAFF
- | TRBJ2-7 | 14 | TRBV19 | - | TGTGCCAGTAGTCCACAGGGTATCTCCTACGAGCAGTACTTC | CASSPQGISYEQYF
- | TRBJ1-1 | 13 | TRBV27 | - | TGTGCCAGCAGTCCACGGAATGTCCAGTTAGCTTTCTTT | CASSPRNVQLAFF
- | TRBJ2-1 | 15 | TRBV3-1 | TRBD2 | TGTGCCAGCAGAATGACCTTAGCGGGGGACAATGAGCAGTTCTTC | CASRMTLAGDNEQFF
once | TRBJ2-1 | 13 | TRBV11-2 | - | TGTGCCAGCAGCTTGGGTAGCCTCAGTGAGCAGTTCTTC | CASSLGSLSEQFF
- | TRBJ2-1 | 16 | TRBV7-2 | TRBD1 | TGTGCCAGCAGCCGTCCACCGGGACAGGGCTACAATGAGCAGTTCTTC | CASSRPPGQGYNEQFF
- | TRBJ1-4 | 13 | TRBV20-1 | TRBD1 | TGCAGTGCCCGAGACAGGGGGCTTGAAAAACTGTTTTTT | CSARDRGLEKLFF
- | TRBJ1-2 | 16 | TRBV30 | - | TGTGCCTGGAGTGCGGGCTTCGGACATACAGGAGGAGGCTACACCTTC | CAWSAGFGHTGGGYTF
- | TRBJ2-1 | 14 | TRBV11-2 | - | TGTGCCAGCAGCCCAACTAGAGGCTGGGGCCTATCACTCTTC | CASSPTRGWGLSLF
- | TRBJ2-2 | 15 | TRBV15 | TRBD2 | TGTGCCACCAGCAGCCCAACTAGCGCCACCGGGGAGCTGTTTTTT | CATSSPTSATGELFF
once | TRBJ2-5 | 15 | TRBV7-2 | - | TGTGCCAGCAGCTCCGCAGGCCAAATCCAAGAGACCCAGTACTTC | CASSSAGQIQETQYF
- | TRBJ2-1 | 15 | TRBV12-3/TRBV12-4 | TRBD1 | TGTGCCAGCAGACAAGACAGGGGCGCTTACAATGAGCAGTTCTTC | CASRQDRGAYNEQFF
- | TRBJ1-3 | 15 | TRBV20-1 | - | TGCAGTGCAACCACAGGAGGGTTTACTGGAAACACCATATATTTT | CSATTGGFTGNTIYF
- | TRBJ2-2 | 14 | TRBV6-1 | - | TGTGCCAGCATCGCAGGGTTGGGGACCGGGGAGCTGTTTTTT | CASIAGLGTGELFF
- | TRBJ2-1 | 13 | TRBV20-1 | - | TGCAGTGCGTCTCGGGCTAGCCATAATGAGCAGTTCTTC | CSASRASHNEQFF
- | TRBJ2-4 | 16 | TRBV5-1 | TRBD1 | TGCGCCAGCAGCTTGTATGACAGGGGATTTGGAAACATTCAGTACTTC | CASSLYDRGFGNIQYF
- | TRBJ2-7 | 14 | TRBV29-1 | TRBD1 | TGCAGCGTTGAGGCGACAGGGGCACCCTACGAGCAGTACTTC | CSVEATGAPYEQYF
- | TRBJ2-6 | 15 | TRBV6-4 | - | TGTGCCAGCAGTGAGTCCGGGGGTGGGGCCAACGTCCTGACTTTC | CASSESGGGANVLTF
- | TRBJ2-2 | 15 | TRBV20-1 | TRBD2 | TGCAGTGTTCCGAATAGCGGGAGCGGTACCGGGGAGCTGTTTTTT | CSVPNSGSGTGELFF
- | TRBJ2-1 | 12 | TRBV12-3/TRBV12-4 | - | TGTGCCAGCAGTTTAGGGATCCGAACCCAGTTCTTC | CASSLGIRTQFF
- | TRBJ2-5 | 11 | TRBV12-3/TRBV12-4 | - | TGTGCCAGCACCCTAGGGGAGACCCAGTACTTC | CASTLGETQYF
- | TRBJ1-1 | 13 | TRBV3-1 | - | TGTGCCAGCAGCCAAGGGGCGGTCGGTGAAGCTTTCTTT | CASSQGAVGEAFF
- | TRBJ2-2 | 15 | TRBV2 | TRBD2 | TGTGCCAGCAGGGTTCTAGCGGGAGGGCGCGGGGAGCTGTTTTTT | CASRVLAGGRGELFF
- | TRBJ1-5 | 15 | TRBV6-1 | - | TGTGCCAGCAGTGAAAGTGGGGGGGCGAATCAGCCCCAGCATTTT | CASSESGGANQPQHF
- | TRBJ1-2 | 16 | TRBV19 | - | TGTGCCAGTAGTAACCCCAACCCTTGGCAGACCTATGGCTACACCTTC | CASSNPNPWQTYGYTF
few | TRBJ1-6 | 12 | TRBV6-1 | - | TGTGCCAGCCGGGCTGCTAATTCACCCCTCCACTTT | CASRAANSPLHF
- | TRBJ1-1 | 15 | TRBV14 | - | TGTGCCAGCAGCCAGCTCCAGGGGTGGAACACTGAAGCTTTCTTT | CASSQLQGWNTEAFF
- | TRBJ2-1 | 19 | TRBV25-1 | TRBD2 | TGTGCCAGCAGCCCGTGGGGGGCTAGCGGGGGCCCCAAATACAATGAGCAGTTCTTC | CASSPWGASGGPKYNEQFF
- | TRBJ1-2 | 14 | TRBV11-2 | - | TGTGCCAGCAGCCTCGGGGCTGGGACTAAGGGCTACACCTTC | CASSLGAGTKGYTF
- | TRBJ2-1 | 15 | TRBV6-2/TRBV6-3 | - | TGTGCCAGCAGTTACTCCTTGACACCCTGGGGTGAGCAGTTCTTC | CASSYSLTPWGEQFF
- | TRBJ2-5 | 15 | TRBV3-1 | - | TGTGCCAGCAGCCATCGGGGATGGTCACAAGAGACCCAGTACTTC | CASSHRGWSQETQYF